One and the same sample provided the 18 T cell receptor beta chains below, sequenced in a study of monozygotic twins with inflammatory bowel disease. After re-calling the 5' RACE reads, TCRdb lists one entry per CDR3 protein, DNA absent. Here the sample table reports more than 350,000 distinct CDR3 sequences. The sample was blood. The receptors were gathered from a human donor with ulcerative colitis or Crohn's disease, or a healthy co-twin of an affected twin (not recorded which).

This chain uses TRBV15 with TRBJ1-5; TCRdb lists TRBD1, though no DNA is available to test this call. CDR3 length: 18 residues. The germline CDR1 and CDR2 sequences are LNHNV and YYDKDF (reference sequence). This chain's CDR3 is CATRPTGKGDYSNQPQHF.

V and J are TRBV12-3 or TRBV12-4 and TRBJ2-1; TCRdb's assignment of TRBD2 cannot be checked, as there is no DNA. The CDR3 contains 13 residues. CDR3 in amino acids: CASSLTRANEQFF.

The chain's CDR3 is CASSLAQSKRAGWPSVYSEQFF. The chain combines TRBV11-1 with TRBJ2-1; TCRdb outputs TRBD2, but without DNA this stays unchecked. The CDR3 is 22 residues long. Germline CDR1 is SGHAT and CDR2 is FQDESV (reference sequence).

This chain links TRBV12-3 or TRBV12-4 with TRBJ1-2; with no DNA, the TCRdb D assignment of TRBD1 cannot be verified. The CDR3 totals 13 residues. Here the CDR3 reads CASSPHRTGGYTF.

CDR3 sequence: CARETGNYGYTF. The gene calls are TRBV2 and TRBJ1-2; TCRdb reports TRBD1, a call that lacks DNA to check it against. Germline values: CDR1 SNHLY, CDR2 FYNNEI. This CDR3 is 12 amino acids long.

This rearrangement joins TRBV9 to TRBJ2-2; TCRdb's assignment of TRBD2 cannot be checked, as there is no DNA. Germline CDR1 is SGDLS and CDR2 is YYNGEE. The CDR3 totals 17 residues. This CDR3 reads CASSNRLAGENTGELFF.

V usage is TRBV12-3 or TRBV12-4 and J usage is TRBJ1-4; TCRdb selects TRBD1, and the lack of DNA leaves this call unchecked. The CDR3 runs 14 residues. The CDR3 sequence is CASSLWGTNEKLFF.

The CDR3 sequence is CASSYDREQYF. The chain is built from TRBV5-1 and TRBJ2-7. This CDR3 is built from 11 residues. The germline gives CDR1 SGHRS, CDR2 YFSETQ.

This rearrangement joins TRBV18 to TRBJ2-7; TCRdb's D call, TRBD1, is unchecked because there is no DNA. The CDR3 has 15 amino acids. Germline V gene sequence: CDR1 KGHSH, CDR2 LQKENI. The CDR3 loop reads CASSPVGQGTYEQYF.

This chain uses TRBV7-9 with TRBJ1-5. The CDR3 spans 14 residues. The germline V gene encodes CDR1 SEHNR and CDR2 FQNEAQ (reference sequence). The CDR3 sequence is CASSLPGPRQPQHF.

The chain recombines TRBV5-1 with TRBJ1-1. This CDR3 contains 16 residues. Germline CDR1 SGHRS, CDR2 YFSETQ. CDR3: CASSLTIGSMNTEAFF. The complete variable domain, with remaining parts taken from reference TRBV5-1 and TRBJ1-1, reads KAGVTQTPRYLIKTRGQQVTLSCSPISGHRSVSWYQQTPGQGLQFLFEYFSETQRNKGNFPGRFSGRQFSNSRSEMNVSTLELGDSALYLCASSLTIGSMNTEAFFGQGTRLTVV.

This chain connects TRBV12-3 or TRBV12-4 to TRBJ2-1; checking the TCRdb D call of TRBD1 is not possible without DNA. This CDR3 comprises 16 residues. The CDR3 is CASSPTGTGSYNEQFF.

The V gene is TRBV4-3, the J gene TRBJ1-3. Per the germline V gene, CDR1 is LGHNA and CDR2 is YSLEER. CDR3 size: 15 residues. The CDR3 protein is CASSQDRASGNTIYF.

The genes are TRBV25-1 and TRBJ2-2; lacking DNA, the TRBD2 call made by TCRdb goes unchecked. The germline V gene has CDR1 MGHDK and CDR2 SYGVNS. The CDR3 consists of 17 residues. The CDR3 reads CASSRGSGGPNTGELFF.

The chain uses TRBV5-1 and TRBJ2-7; TCRdb returns TRBD2, unconfirmable since there is no DNA. Germline V CDR1 and CDR2: SGHRS, YFSETQ. This CDR3 is 14 amino acids long. CDR3 sequence: CASSLVEGSYEQYF. Filled out from reference TRBV5-1 and TRBJ2-7, the complete variable domain reads KAGVTQTPRYLIKTRGQQVTLSCSPISGHRSVSWYQQTPGQGLQFLFEYFSETQRNKGNFPGRFSGRQFSNSRSEMNVSTLELGDSALYLCASSLVEGSYEQYFGPGTRLTVT.

The rearrangement joins TRBV7-9 to TRBJ2-5. Per germline, CDR1 SEHNR and CDR2 FQNEAQ (reference sequence). This CDR3 is built from 13 residues. The CDR3 sequence: CASNGGDQETQYF.

This sequence joins TRBV5-1 and TRBJ2-3. Germline values: CDR1 SGHRS, CDR2 YFSETQ. The CDR3 runs to 14 residues. CDR3 sequence: CASSVPLASDTQYF. Together with reference TRBV5-1 and TRBJ2-3, the CDR3 gives the full variable domain: KAGVTQTPRYLIKTRGQQVTLSCSPISGHRSVSWYQQTPGQGLQFLFEYFSETQRNKGNFPGRFSGRQFSNSRSEMNVSTLELGDSALYLCASSVPLASDTQYFGPGTRLTVL.

The chain has TRBV11-2 and TRBJ2-2; TCRdb's D gene call, TRBD1, goes unchecked for lack of DNA. CDR1 and CDR2 from the germline V gene are SGHAT and FQNNGV. The CDR3 sequence is 14 residues long. The CDR3 loop is CASSRVQGTGELFF. The variable domain in full, completed from reference TRBV11-2 and TRBJ2-2, reads EAGVAQSPRYKIIEKRQSVAFWCNPISGHATLYWYQQILGQGPKLLIQFQNNGVVDDSQLPKDRFSAERLKGVDSTLKIQPAKLEDSAVYLCASSRVQGTGELFFGEGSRLTVL.